This is a list of T cell receptor beta chains from one sample in a study of blood T cells in healthy people across ages. TCRdb used MiXCR to reprocess the 5' RACE reads, holding one entry per CDR3 protein. The data contain about 380,000 distinct CDR3 sequences, roughly half of them seen just once; the ten biggest clones take up 45% to 65%. The sequenced sample was blood. The receptors derive from a man aged 55 to 70 in good health. CDR3s include the opening cysteine and the closing phenylalanine or tryptophan. Each record gives: clone size, D gene, V gene, J gene, CDR3 protein, CDR3 DNA. The D gene is left open where the match is weak. The size field is filled for only some rows; it gives once, few, many or a size class.

>.|.|TRBV6-2/TRBV6-3|TRBJ1-1
CASSYIREAFF
TGTGCCAGCAGTTACATCCGAGAAGCTTTCTTT
>.|.|TRBV7-9|TRBJ2-3
CASSSQRFSSTDTQYF
TGTGCCAGCAGCTCACAGAGATTCTCTAGCACAGATACGCAGTATTTT
>few|.|TRBV15|TRBJ2-5
CATSPTGSVGETQYF
TGTGCCACCAGTCCCACTGGGTCCGTCGGAGAGACCCAGTACTTC
>.|TRBD2|TRBV5-1|TRBJ2-1
CASSFGGGGARNEQFF
TGCGCCAGCAGCTTTGGTGGCGGGGGGGCTAGGAATGAGCAGTTCTTC
>.|.|TRBV6-2/TRBV6-3|TRBJ2-5
CASSWVAGDPQETQYF
TGTGCCAGCAGCTGGGTGGCAGGGGATCCCCAAGAGACCCAGTACTTC
>.|TRBD2|TRBV6-5|TRBJ2-1
CASSYSGGEFF
TGTGCCAGCAGTTACAGCGGGGGGGAGTTCTTC
>.|.|TRBV20-1|TRBJ2-1
CSARKTVQNEQFF
TGCAGTGCTAGAAAGACGGTCCAAAATGAGCAGTTCTTC
>.|TRBD2|TRBV7-2|TRBJ2-5
CASSLVAGGPWETQYF
TGTGCCAGCAGCTTAGTAGCGGGAGGGCCGTGGGAGACCCAGTACTTC
>.|.|TRBV14|TRBJ2-2
CASSQVSGRVSGELFF
TGTGCCAGCAGCCAAGTTTCAGGTCGGGTGTCCGGGGAGCTGTTTTTT
>.|.|TRBV29-1|TRBJ1-1
CSLSRGLNTEAFF
TGCAGCCTCTCCCGGGGCCTGAACACTGAAGCTTTCTTT
>.|.|TRBV6-5|TRBJ2-1
CASSTPGTYNEQFF
TGTGCCAGCAGTACCCCAGGGACTTACAATGAGCAGTTCTTC
>.|.|TRBV4-3|TRBJ2-1
CASSQDRYSNEQFF
TGCGCCAGCAGCCAAGATCGATACAGCAATGAGCAGTTCTTC
>.|.|TRBV2|TRBJ2-1
CASGRERAHVNEQFF
TGTGCCAGCGGCAGAGAGCGGGCCCACGTCAATGAGCAGTTCTTC
>.|.|TRBV29-1|TRBJ2-5
CSVDPLGETQYF
TGCAGCGTTGACCCCCTTGGTGAGACCCAGTACTTC
>.|.|TRBV18|TRBJ2-1
CASSPLAASYNEQFF
TGTGCCAGCTCACCACTAGCAGCGTCCTACAATGAGCAGTTCTTC
>few|.|TRBV6-2/TRBV6-3|TRBJ2-7
CASSYTYEQYF
TGTGCCAGCAGTTACACCTACGAGCAGTACTTC
>.|TRBD1|TRBV3-1|TRBJ2-1
CASSQGGTVRTDEQFF
TGTGCCAGCAGCCAAGGGGGGACAGTCCGCACCGATGAGCAGTTCTTC
>.|TRBD1|TRBV10-3|TRBJ2-7
CAIRESMTGREQYF
TGTGCCATCAGGGAAAGTATGACAGGGCGCGAGCAGTACTTC
>.|.|TRBV21-1|TRBJ2-7
CASGKVRGSPEQYF
TGTGCCAGCGGCAAAGTAAGGGGGTCCCCCGAGCAGTACTTC
>.|.|TRBV12-5|TRBJ2-3
CASGPPGLNKDTQYF
TGTGCTAGTGGCCCCCCGGGACTGAACAAGGATACGCAGTATTTT
>.|.|TRBV7-2|TRBJ2-3
CASSFTSTGDTQYF
TGTGCCAGCAGCTTCACTAGCACGGGAGATACGCAGTATTTT
>.|TRBD2|TRBV7-6|TRBJ2-1
CASSLVGLAFNEQFF
TGTGCCAGCAGCTTAGTGGGACTAGCTTTCAATGAGCAGTTCTTC
>.|.|TRBV6-1|TRBJ2-7
CASSEAGGRYEQYF
TGTGCCAGCAGTGAAGCCGGGGGACGCTACGAGCAGTACTTC
>.|TRBD1|TRBV5-1|TRBJ1-1
CASSVDGTGRKNTEAFF
TGCGCCAGCAGCGTTGACGGGACAGGGAGAAAGAACACTGAAGCTTTCTTT
>.|TRBD1|TRBV5-1|TRBJ1-2
CASRPGQGYGYTF
TGCGCCAGCCGTCCGGGACAGGGCTATGGCTACACCTTC
>.|TRBD1|TRBV12-3/TRBV12-4|TRBJ1-1
CASRRQGGRSTEAFF
TGTGCCAGCAGGAGACAGGGCGGTCGTAGCACTGAAGCTTTCTTT
>.|.|TRBV12-3/TRBV12-4|TRBJ2-7
CASSDSLAYEQYF
TGTGCCAGCAGTGACAGTTTGGCCTACGAGCAGTACTTC
>once|.|TRBV7-2|TRBJ1-5
CASSLSGVRSNQPQHF
TGTGCCAGCAGCTTAAGTGGGGTACGGAGCAATCAGCCCCAGCATTTT
>.|.|TRBV20-1|TRBJ1-1
CSARRTVNTEAFF
TGCAGTGCTAGGCGGACAGTGAACACTGAAGCTTTCTTT
>.|.|TRBV28|TRBJ1-2
CASSLPGAGYTF
TGTGCCAGCAGTTTACCAGGGGCCGGCTACACCTTC
>.|TRBD1|TRBV20-1|TRBJ1-1
CSAQPTGTGFEAFF
TGCAGTGCTCAGCCAACCGGGACAGGGTTTGAGGCTTTCTTT
>few|.|TRBV10-3|TRBJ2-7
CAISDVWLQTTAYEQYF
TGTGCCATCAGTGACGTCTGGTTGCAGACAACGGCCTATGAGCAGTACTTC
>few|.|TRBV21-1|TRBJ1-1
CASSSDREVTEAFF
TGTGCCAGCAGCTCAGACAGGGAGGTCACTGAAGCTTTCTTT
>.|TRBD2|TRBV11-2|TRBJ2-1
CASSAGTSGMNWAEQFF
TGTGCCAGCAGCGCCGGGACTAGCGGGATGAATTGGGCTGAGCAGTTCTTC
>.|TRBD2|TRBV2|TRBJ2-1
CASSVLAGGPNEQFF
TGTGCCAGCAGCGTACTAGCGGGGGGGCCTAATGAGCAGTTCTTC
>many|.|TRBV4-3|TRBJ2-6
CASSRDATRPGANVLTF
TGCGCCAGCAGTCGGGACGCCACCCGGCCTGGGGCCAACGTCCTGACTTTC
>.|.|TRBV4-2|TRBJ2-2
CASSPFPLTQTNTGELFF
TGTGCCAGCAGCCCCTTCCCTCTTACACAAACGAACACCGGGGAGCTGTTTTTT
>.|.|TRBV11-3|TRBJ2-1
CASSLDNRVGNEQFF
TGTGCCAGCAGCTTAGATAACAGGGTCGGCAATGAGCAGTTCTTC
>many|TRBD1|TRBV29-1|TRBJ2-3
CSARQGAGGTDTQYF
TGCAGCGCCCGCCAGGGGGCTGGAGGCACAGATACGCAGTATTTT
>once|.|TRBV7-6|TRBJ2-3
CAGSESRLHGTDTQYF
TGTGCCGGCAGCGAGTCGAGACTCCACGGCACAGATACGCAGTATTTT